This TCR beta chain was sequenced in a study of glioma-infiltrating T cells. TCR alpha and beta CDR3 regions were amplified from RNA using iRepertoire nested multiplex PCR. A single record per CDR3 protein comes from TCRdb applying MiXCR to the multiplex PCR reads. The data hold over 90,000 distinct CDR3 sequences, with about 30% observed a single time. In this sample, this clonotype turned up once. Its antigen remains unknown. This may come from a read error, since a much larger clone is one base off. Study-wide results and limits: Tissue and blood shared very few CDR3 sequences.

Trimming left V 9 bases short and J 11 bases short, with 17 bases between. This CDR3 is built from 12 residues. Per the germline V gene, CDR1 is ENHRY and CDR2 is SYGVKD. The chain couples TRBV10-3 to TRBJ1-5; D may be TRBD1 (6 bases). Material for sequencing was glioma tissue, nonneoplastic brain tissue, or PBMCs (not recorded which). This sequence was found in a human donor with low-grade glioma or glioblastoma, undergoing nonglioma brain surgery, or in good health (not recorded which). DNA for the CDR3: TGTGCCATTCGGGCTGGAGGGGGAGCCCAGCATTTT. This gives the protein CAIRAGGGAQHF.